This T cell receptor (beta chain) was documented in a study of response to subunit inactivated influenza vaccine. The CDR3 is made up of 14 amino acids. Per germline, CDR1 SQVTM and CDR2 ANQGSEA. V lost 6 bases to trimming and J lost 0 bases; unmatched junction nucleotides: 7. TCRdb reprocessed the RT-PCR reads with MiXCR, giving one entry per CDR3 protein. This repertoire shows over 400,000 distinct CDR3 sequences, around 13% found once; its top ten account for around 14%. As concerns this clonotype: Its antigen is not known.

The study's findings and limits: A suggestion made by the authors is that each seasonal influenza vaccination recruits few new T cells.

This receptor was identified in a man over 45 who received an inactivated influenza vaccine. The specimen comprised PBMCs from blood, sampled 45 days after vaccination. The chain has TRBV29-1 and TRBJ2-7; 8 bases match TRBD2. The CDR3 here is CSVGETSDSYEQYF. The DNA for the CDR3 is TGCAGCGTAGGGGAGACTAGCGACTCCTACGAGCAGTACTTC.